This note documents a single T cell receptor (beta chain) sequence. What it binds is unknown. This sample is drawn from a study of Ad26.COV2.S vaccination and SARS-CoV-2 variants. TCRdb keeps only in-frame clones here, not all; method: immunoSEQ multiplex PCR. Among about 320,000 clones, 70% to 90% were seen once, and the ten largest hold approximately 2.1%. General study results and limits: It was vaccine recipients, not placebo recipients, who had the higher spike-specific TCR breadth.

Treatment in this sample: roughly 18 received Ad26.COV2.S at low or high dose, single or two shots; roughly five received placebo; per-sample allocation not given. All samples were drawn on day 63, counting from the first vaccine or placebo injection. An Ad26 vector was used to express Wuhan-strain SARS-CoV-2 spike as the vaccine. Sample: peripheral blood, taken in a trial of Ad26.COV2.S vaccine versus placebo. This receptor was taken from a person between 18 and 59 years old who received the Ad26.COV2.S COVID-19 vaccine or a placebo.

The CDR3 coding sequence is TGTGCCACCAGCAGAGTCGTCATGCAGGGGCAGTACTTC. Translated: CATSRVVMQGQYF. The V call is TRBV15, the J call TRBJ2-7; a possible D gene is TRBD1 (5 bases). The CDR3 consists of 13 residues. Germline CDR1 LNHNV, CDR2 YYDKDF (reference sequence). V lost 1 base, J lost 9 bases, and 13 bases lay in between.